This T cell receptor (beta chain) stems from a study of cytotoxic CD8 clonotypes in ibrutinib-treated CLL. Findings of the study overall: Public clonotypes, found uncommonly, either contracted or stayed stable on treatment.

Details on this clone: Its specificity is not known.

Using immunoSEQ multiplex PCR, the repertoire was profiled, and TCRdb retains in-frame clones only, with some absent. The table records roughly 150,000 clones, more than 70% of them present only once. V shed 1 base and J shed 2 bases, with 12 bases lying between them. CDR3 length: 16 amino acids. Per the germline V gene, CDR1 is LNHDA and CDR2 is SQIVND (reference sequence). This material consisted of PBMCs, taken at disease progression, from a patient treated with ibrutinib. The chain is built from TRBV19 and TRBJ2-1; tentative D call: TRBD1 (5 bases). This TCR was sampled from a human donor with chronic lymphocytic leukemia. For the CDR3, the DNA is TGTGCCAGTAGTATAGGTCGCAGGGTACCCTACAATGAGCAGTTCTTC. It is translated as CASSIGRRVPYNEQFF.